This paragraph covers one T cell receptor (beta chain) sequence. V lost 0 bases, J lost 8 bases, and 9 bases stayed unmatched. Germline CDR1 reads KGHSH; CDR2 reads LQKENI. The CDR3 sequence is 16 residues long. This sample was included in a study of blood T cell repertoires in COVID-19. Authors' analysis steps: For nucleated cells, counts were estimated from reference gene primer amplification. Profiling relied on immunoSEQ multiplex PCR, and the TCRdb table lists in-frame clones only, not all of them. V, J and clone size are taken as reported in that table, and D and trimming were inferred from the DNA itself. The sample contains roughly 200,000 clones, about 86% of which appear only once.

The genes are TRBV18 and TRBJ2-7; TRBD1 agrees at 11 bases. This TCR derives from a man aged 35 to 55 with active or convalescent COVID-19. The sequenced material came from peripheral blood. Here the CDR3 DNA reads TGTGCCAGCTCACCACCTACGAGGACAGGGGGCGGTAAGCAGTACTTC. Its translation: CASSPPTRTGGGKQYF.